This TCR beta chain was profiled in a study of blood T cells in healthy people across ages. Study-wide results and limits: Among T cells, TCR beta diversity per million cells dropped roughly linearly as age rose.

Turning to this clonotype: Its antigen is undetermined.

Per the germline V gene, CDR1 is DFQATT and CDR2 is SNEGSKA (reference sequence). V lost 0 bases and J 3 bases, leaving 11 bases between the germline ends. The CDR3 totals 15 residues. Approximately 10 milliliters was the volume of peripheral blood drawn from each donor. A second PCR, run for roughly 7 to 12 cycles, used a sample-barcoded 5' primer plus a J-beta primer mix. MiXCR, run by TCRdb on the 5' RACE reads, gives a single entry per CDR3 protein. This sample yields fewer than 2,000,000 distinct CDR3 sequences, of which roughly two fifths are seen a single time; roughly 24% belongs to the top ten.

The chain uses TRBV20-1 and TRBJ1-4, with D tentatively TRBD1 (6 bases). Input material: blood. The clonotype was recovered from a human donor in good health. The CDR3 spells CSARDPQGANEKLFF. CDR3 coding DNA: TGCAGTGCTAGAGATCCACAGGGAGCTAATGAAAAACTGTTTTTT.